These 17 T cell receptor beta chains share one sample of origin, sequenced in a study of graft-versus-host responses after intestinal transplantation. TCRdb's table, derived via immunoSEQ multiplex PCR, lists solely in-frame clones and lacks some. There are about 88,000 clones in the sample; about 94% occur only once, and over 0.15% lies in the top ten. Their specific antigens are unknown. Specimen: unstimulated CD4+ T cells sorted from spleen or lymph node cells, collected before transplant. These receptors all come from a human donor who was the organ donor for an intestinal transplant.

The rearrangement uses TRBV7-2 and TRBJ2-7; D is unclear. The V end lost 1 base, the J end lost 0 bases, and 10 bases lay between the germline ends. Per the germline V gene, CDR1 is SGHTA and CDR2 is FQGNSA. The CDR3 is made up of 15 amino acids. CDR3 in amino acids: CASSLGLGSSYEQYF. In DNA, the CDR3 is TGTGCCAGCAGCTTAGGTTTAGGCAGCTCCTACGAGCAGTACTTC.

The genes are TRBV2 and TRBJ1-3, with D hard to call. The V gene's germline CDR1 is SNHLY and CDR2 FYNNEI. Between the trimmed V and J ends, which lost 4 bases and 3 bases, there was a span of 7 bases. The CDR3 loop spans 13 amino acids. CDR3 residues: CASSGLLGNTIYF. The CDR3 region has the DNA TGTGCCAGCAGTGGCTTGCTTGGAAACACCATATATTTT.

This clone was observed a single time. V usage is TRBV19 and J usage is TRBJ2-6; D gene unclear. The CDR3 has 14 residues. V lost 5 bases to trimming and J lost 0 bases, with 5 bases between them. Per the germline V gene, CDR1 is LNHDA and CDR2 is SQIVND (reference sequence). CDR3 in DNA: TGTGCCAGTAGTGAGGTCTCTGGGGCCAACGTCCTGACTTTC. This gives the protein CASSEVSGANVLTF.

This clone was picked up one time. The CDR3 here is CASSPRTSGGLYEQYF. In DNA, the CDR3 is TGTGCCAGCAGCCCAAGGACTAGCGGGGGGCTTTACGAGCAGTACTTC. This sequence joins TRBV11-2 and TRBJ2-7, with 14 bases identical to TRBD2. The CDR3 covers 16 residues. The J segment lost 4 bases and the V segment lost 5 bases, leaving 7 bases of the junction unmatched. Germline V gene lookup returns CDR1 SGHAT and CDR2 FQNNGV. Looking up the rest from reference TRBV11-2 and TRBJ2-7 gives the full variable domain: EAGVAQSPRYKIIEKRQSVAFWCNPISGHATLYWYQQILGQGPKLLIQFQNNGVVDDSQLPKDRFSAERLKGVDSTLKIQPAKLEDSAVYLCASSPRTSGGLYEQYFGPGTRLTVT.

This chain joins TRBV5-1 and TRBJ1-1; 8 bases fit TRBD1. CDR1 is SGHRS, CDR2 YFSETQ, per germline. The trim removed 4 bases at V and 0 bases at J, leaving 2 bases unmatched. The CDR3 is made up of 14 amino acids. The CDR3 protein is CASSPDRVNTEAFF. CDR3 DNA sequence: TGCGCCAGCAGCCCGGACAGGGTGAACACTGAAGCTTTCTTT.

This chain connects TRBV7-2 to TRBJ2-5; TRBD1 agrees at 8 bases. The J call may be in error: the DNA end matches TRBJ2-7 better. CDR3 size: 14 residues. Germline V lookup: CDR1 SGHTA, CDR2 FQGNSA. CDR3 sequence (DNA): TGTGCCAGCAGCTCTCGGACAGGGACGGACGAGCAGTACTTC. It translates to CASSSRTGTDEQYF.

The chain links TRBV18 to TRBJ2-1; TRBD2 aligns across 8 bases. V shed 2 bases, J shed 0 bases, and the junction held 0 bases outside the gene matches. Germline V gene lookup returns CDR1 KGHSH and CDR2 LQKENI. This CDR3 is built from 15 residues. In DNA, the CDR3 is TGTGCCAGCTCACCAAGCGGGAGCTCCTACAATGAGCAGTTCTTC. Translation: CASSPSGSSYNEQFF. Full variable domain (outside the CDR3, taken from reference TRBV18 and TRBJ2-1): NAGVMQNPRHLVRRRGQEARLRCSPMKGHSHVYWYRQLPEEGLKFMVYLQKENIIDESGMPKERFSAEFPKEGPSILRIQQVVRGDSAAYFCASSPSGSSYNEQFFGPGTRLTVL.

The chain employs TRBV6-5 and TRBJ2-7; D call uncertain. Germline V gene data show CDR1 as MNHEY and CDR2 as SVGAGI. The germline V and J ends were trimmed by 1 base and 2 bases, with 9 bases remaining between them. This CDR3 is built from 14 residues. CDR3 loop: CASSYYQNPYEQYF. As DNA, the CDR3 is TGTGCCAGCAGTTACTATCAGAACCCCTACGAGCAGTACTTC.

CDR3 DNA sequence: TGCGCCAGCAGGAAGGGCAAACCTTCGGGACAGGGTTACGAGCAGTACTTC. This sequence encodes CASRKGKPSGQGYEQYF. This chain uses TRBV10-1 with TRBJ2-7; 9 bases are shared with TRBD1. The CDR3 sequence is 17 residues long. Trimming took 6 bases from V and 4 from J; bases not matched to a gene: 16. Germline V gene lookup returns CDR1 WNHNN and CDR2 SYGVQD (reference sequence).

The sample holds one count of this clone. This chain joins TRBV28 and TRBJ1-1; 7 bases are shared with TRBD1. The CDR3 is 15 residues long. Trimming took 6 bases from V and 1 from J; bases not matched to a gene: 8. Germline lookup yields CDR1 MDHEN and CDR2 SYDVKM. The DNA of the CDR3 is TGTGCCAGCAGAAGGCTGGACAGGCAGAACACTGAAGCTTTCTTT. This gives the protein CASRRLDRQNTEAFF.

The V gene is TRBV7-2, the J gene TRBJ1-2; TRBD1 matches at 8 bases. The germline CDR1 and CDR2 sequences are SGHTA and FQGNSA. The CDR3 loop spans 16 amino acids. The V and J ends lost 7 bases and 1 base, in that order; junction bases with no gene match: 11. CDR3 region: CASTATNRGGNYGYTF. The CDR3 region has the DNA TGTGCCAGCACCGCCACGAACAGGGGGGGTAACTATGGCTACACCTTC. The entire variable domain, with the rest obtained from reference TRBV7-2 and TRBJ1-2, is as follows: GAGVSQSPSNKVTEKGKDVELRCDPISGHTALYWYRQSLGQGLEFLIYFQGNSAPDKSGLPSDRFSAERTGGSVSTLTIQRTQQEDSAVYLCASTATNRGGNYGYTFGSGTRLTVV.

This chain connects TRBV2 to TRBJ1-1; 10 bases align to TRBD1. This CDR3 comprises 12 residues. In germline, CDR1 is SNHLY, CDR2 FYNNEI. V shed 7 bases, J shed 5 bases, and the junction held 1 base outside the gene matches. The CDR3 nucleotides read TGTGCCAGCACGGGACAGGGGACTGAAGCTTTCTTT. Translation gives CASTGQGTEAFF.

Points on this clone: Sequence at one end of the junction differs from germline and may be a read error. Here the CDR3 reads CASSLSDRGNNYGYTF. Written as DNA, the CDR3 is TGTGCCAGCAGTTTGTCGGACAGGGGTAATAACTATGGTTACACCTTC. The chain recombines TRBV28 with TRBJ1-2; 9 nucleotides agree with TRBD1. The CDR3 length is 16 residues. The germline gives CDR1 MDHEN, CDR2 SYDVKM.

The chain couples TRBV5-4 to TRBJ2-5, with a possible D match to TRBD1 (6 bases). CDR3 length equals 14 residues. Trimming left V 4 bases short and J 2 bases short, with 12 bases between. The V gene's germline CDR1 is SGHNT and CDR2 YYREEE (reference sequence). The CDR3 sequence is CASSIVGQQETQYF. The CDR3 DNA sequence: TGTGCCAGCAGCATCGTAGGACAGCAAGAGACCCAGTACTTC.

With regard to this clone: One end of the junction does not line up with germline, which may come from a read error. This chain connects TRBV27 to TRBJ2-1, with 10 bases lining up with TRBD1. The CDR3 contains 15 residues. CDR1 is MNHEY and CDR2 is SMNVEV in the germline V gene (reference sequence). The DNA for the CDR3 is TGTGCCAGCAGTTTTCCGGGACAGGGGAGGAATGAGCAGCTCTTC. It is translated as CASSFPGQGRNEQLF.

J is TRBJ1-4 and V is TRBV11-2; D perhaps matches TRBD1 (6 bases). The germline V gene has CDR1 SGHAT and CDR2 FQNNGV. The germline V and J ends were trimmed by 3 bases and 7 bases, with 15 bases remaining between them. The CDR3 has 15 amino acids. The CDR3 spells CASSFSRGGSEKLFF. CDR3 sequence (DNA): TGTGCCAGCAGCTTTTCTCGAGGGGGAAGTGAAAAACTGTTTTTT.

This sequence joins TRBV5-1 and TRBJ2-1, with 12 nucleotides matching TRBD2. Germline-derived CDR1 and CDR2 are SGHRS and YFSETQ. This CDR3 region has 16 residues. V shed 0 bases and J 8 bases; nucleotides not matched to a gene: 6. The CDR3 region has the DNA TGCGCCAGCAGCTTGGGACTAGCGGGGGCCCTAGATGAGCAGTTCTTC. As protein: CASSLGLAGALDEQFF.